One and the same sample provided the 25 T cell receptor beta chains below, sequenced in a study of cytomegalovirus exposure and HLA in healthy donors. Vbeta (60) and Jbeta (13) primers were used in the PCR. Clones were sequenced by immunoSEQ multiplex PCR, and TCRdb holds only the in-frame ones, with some missing. The data hold approximately 190,000 clones, with over 70% observed a single time. Sequenced: PBMCs. The receptor set was obtained from a man over 45 in good health and CMV-seronegative.

The gene calls are TRBV12-5 and TRBJ1-1, with a possible D match to TRBD1 (5 bases). The CDR3 runs 12 residues. The germline V and J ends were trimmed by 8 bases and 1 base, with 8 bases remaining between them. The germline V gene encodes CDR1 LGHNT and CDR2 FRNRAP. The CDR3 coding sequence is TGTGCTAGTAGCAGGGAGAACACTGAAGCTTTCTTT. Translated: CASSRENTEAFF.

The rearrangement joins TRBV18 to TRBJ2-7; D perhaps matches TRBD1 (6 bases). Trimming removed 3 bases at V and 3 bases at J, with 18 bases between. The CDR3 spans 16 residues. Germline V CDR1 and CDR2: KGHSH, LQKENI. CDR3 coding DNA: TGTGCCAGCTCACCCTACCTCGGACAGTCACACTACGAGCAGTACTTC. Its translation: CASSPYLGQSHYEQYF.

The chain combines TRBV30 with TRBJ1-2; TRBD1 aligns across 9 bases. Germline V gene data show CDR1 as GTSNPN and CDR2 as SVGIG (reference sequence). The CDR3 is 14 residues long. V lost 2 bases to trimming and J lost 7 bases; unmatched junction nucleotides: 8. CDR3 bases: TGTGCCTGGAGTCCACAGGGGGCGACGAGTGGCTACACCTTC. Protein product: CAWSPQGATSGYTF.

The chain recombines TRBV5-5 with TRBJ1-2, with D unresolved. This CDR3 is built from 13 residues. Germline V gene data show CDR1 as SGHKS and CDR2 as YYEKEE (reference sequence). The V gene lost 4 bases and the J gene lost 2 bases, with 9 bases spanning the gap. The DNA for the CDR3 is TGTGCCAGCAGCCGACGGGGAAACTATGGCTACACCTTC. The encoded protein is CASSRRGNYGYTF.

This clone was detected a few times. The CDR3 here is CASSLVDSEKLFF. The CDR3 DNA sequence: TGCGCCAGCAGCCTTGTAGATTCCGAAAAACTGTTTTTT. The chain uses TRBV4-1 and TRBJ1-4; D uncertain. Trimming took off 4 bases at V and 8 bases at J, with 11 bases between the two ends. The CDR3 runs 13 residues. Germline values: CDR1 MGHRA, CDR2 YSYEKL.

This clone was seen a few times. The chain is built from TRBV19 and TRBJ1-6; D call uncertain. This CDR3 spans 17 amino acids. Germline CDR1 is LNHDA and CDR2 is SQIVND (reference sequence). V was shortened by 6 bases and J by 8 bases, with 23 bases between the two germline ends. The DNA for the CDR3 is TGTGCCAGTAGCCAAGAGGAAGGAAAAGAGTTCGATTCACCCCTCCACTTT. It is translated as CASSQEEGKEFDSPLHF.

The chain employs TRBV27 and TRBJ1-2; D might be TRBD1 (6 bases). CDR1 and CDR2 (germline): MNHEY, SMNVEV (reference sequence). This CDR3 is built from 14 residues. Trimming left V 6 bases short and J 7 bases short, with 18 bases between. The CDR3 region is CASSPSYQGSGYTF. The CDR3 coding sequence is TGTGCCAGCAGCCCATCCTATCAGGGGTCTGGCTACACCTTC.

This chain links TRBV5-1 with TRBJ2-1, with 10 bases matching TRBD2. This CDR3 region has 15 residues. Germline assignment: CDR1 SGHRS and CDR2 YFSETQ. V was clipped by 5 bases and J by 7 bases; unmatched bases: 9. The CDR3 DNA follows: TGCGCCAGCAGACCCGGACTAGCGGTGGTAAATGAGCAGTTCTTC. Residues: CASRPGLAVVNEQFF.

J is TRBJ2-2 and V is TRBV11-2; maybe TRBD1 (6 bases). V lost 4 bases, J lost 6 bases, and 21 bases lay in between. The CDR3 totals 17 residues. Germline CDR1 reads SGHAT; CDR2 reads FQNNGV. CDR3: CASSSPSNRALAGELFF. As DNA, the CDR3 is TGTGCCAGCAGCTCCCCCTCCAACAGGGCGCTGGCCGGGGAGCTGTTTTTT.

The chain links TRBV27 to TRBJ2-5, with a possible D match to TRBD2 (5 bases). The CDR3 has 15 amino acids. Germline CDR1 reads MNHEY; CDR2 reads SMNVEV (reference sequence). The V end was cut by 5 bases, the J end by 5 bases, with 18 bases between. CDR3: CASSPRVFTKETQYF. The CDR3 nucleotides read TGTGCCAGCAGTCCGCGGGTCTTCACCAAGGAGACCCAGTACTTC.

This clone showed up just a few times. CDR3 DNA sequence: TGTGCCAGCACACTCACACTAGCGGGGGATCACTACGAGCAGTACTTC. Encoded protein: CASTLTLAGDHYEQYF. The chain carries TRBV6-6 and TRBJ2-7; 11 bases are a match to TRBD2. The trim removed 7 bases at V and 3 bases at J, leaving 11 bases unmatched. The germline CDR1 and CDR2 sequences are MNHNY and SVGAGI (reference sequence). The CDR3 has 16 amino acids.

The chain carries TRBV7-3 and TRBJ1-1, with TRBD1 as a possible D gene (6 bases). The CDR3 totals 13 residues. Trimming removed 4 bases at V and 3 bases at J, with 9 bases between. Germline CDR1 and CDR2: SGHTA and FQGTGA. This chain's CDR3 is CASSSRGYTEAFF. Here the CDR3 DNA reads TGTGCCAGCAGCTCCAGGGGTTACACTGAAGCTTTCTTT.

The table lists this clone with a count of one. This rearrangement joins TRBV10-3 to TRBJ1-6; 10 bases line up with TRBD1. J was trimmed by 5 bases and V by 6 bases; bases with no gene match: 13. The CDR3 is 18 residues long. Germline V lookup: CDR1 ENHRY, CDR2 SYGVKD. The CDR3 sequence: CAIREGTGVGRDNSPLHF. DNA of the CDR3: TGTGCCATCAGAGAAGGGACAGGGGTGGGCAGGGATAATTCACCCCTCCACTTT.

DNA of the CDR3: TGTGCCAGCAGTTACCCCAGCGGGGGGAACCAGCAGTACTTC. This translates into CASSYPSGGNQQYF. The rearrangement uses TRBV6-6 and TRBJ2-7, with TRBD2 identical over 9 bases. CDR1 and CDR2 from the germline V gene are MNHNY and SVGAGI (reference sequence). The CDR3 runs 14 residues. The V and J ends lost 2 bases and 8 bases, in that order; junction bases with no gene match: 7.

This sequence joins TRBV30 and TRBJ2-7, with 9 positions matching TRBD1. The V segment lost 8 bases and the J segment 3 bases; nucleotides outside the gene matches: 5. Per germline, CDR1 GTSNPN and CDR2 SVGIG (reference sequence). The CDR3 extends over 12 amino acids. CDR3 in amino acids: CAGGTGNYEQYF. As DNA, the CDR3 is TGTGCCGGGGGGACAGGGAACTACGAGCAGTACTTC.

The count of this clone is one. The V call is TRBV4-3, the J call TRBJ2-7; 7 bases are shared with TRBD1. The CDR3 runs to 14 residues. V lost 4 bases and J lost 3; bases outside the gene matches: 6. Looked up from germline, CDR1 is LGHNA and CDR2 is YSLEER. The CDR3 loop reads CASSLSGTDYEQYF. The CDR3 nucleotides read TGCGCCAGCAGCCTCTCCGGGACAGACTACGAGCAGTACTTC.

The rearrangement links TRBV30 to TRBJ2-1; TRBD1 matches at 12 bases. J lost 7 bases, V lost 0 bases, and 4 bases had no gene match. CDR3 length: 15 residues. CDR1 GTSNPN and CDR2 SVGIG come from the germline V gene (reference sequence). The CDR3 nucleotides read TGTGCCTGGAGTGTACAGGGACAGGGGGCTAATGAGCAGTTCTTC. Protein product: CAWSVQGQGANEQFF.

The rearrangement uses TRBV7-8 and TRBJ1-1, with unresolved D. The CDR3 extends over 15 amino acids. V lost 5 bases and J 0 bases, leaving 13 bases between the germline ends. The germline V gene has CDR1 SGHVS and CDR2 FQNEAQ. The CDR3 DNA reads as TGTGCCAGCAGCCCAAAGCCCCACCTGAACACTGAAGCTTTCTTT. Translation: CASSPKPHLNTEAFF.

V and J are TRBV5-6 and TRBJ2-1, with 7 bases aligning to TRBD2. Trimming at V came to 2 bases and at J to 9 bases, leaving 5 bases not matched to a gene. Germline lookup yields CDR1 SGHDT and CDR2 YYEEEE. The CDR3 extends over 13 amino acids. The CDR3: CASSFGGRAEQFF. CDR3 DNA sequence: TGTGCCAGCAGCTTTGGAGGGAGGGCTGAGCAGTTCTTC.

J is TRBJ2-1 and V is TRBV6-6, with 11 bases lining up with TRBD2. This CDR3 spans 14 amino acids. The V segment lost 6 bases and the J segment 6 bases; nucleotides outside the gene matches: 4. Per germline, CDR1 MNHNY and CDR2 SVGAGI (reference sequence). CDR3 nucleotides: TGTGCCAGCAGACCTAGCGGGGGGACCAATGAGCAGTTCTTC. It codes for CASRPSGGTNEQFF.

Only a few counts were recorded for this clone. This chain links TRBV5-4 with TRBJ2-7; 7 nucleotides line up with TRBD1. The germline V gene has CDR1 SGHNT and CDR2 YYREEE (reference sequence). Losses at the gene ends were 3 bases for V and 5 bases for J; bases not matched to a gene: 5. The CDR3 covers 13 residues. CDR3 in amino acids: CASSSGQFNEQYF. CDR3 coding DNA: TGTGCCAGCAGCTCGGGACAGTTCAACGAGCAGTACTTC.

This rearrangement joins TRBV20-1 to TRBJ2-5; D is possibly TRBD2 (6 bases). Germline CDR1 is DFQATT and CDR2 is SNEGSKA (reference sequence). The CDR3 is made up of 11 amino acids. This CDR3 reads CSAGPQETQYF. In nucleotides, the CDR3 is TGCAGCGCGGGGCCCCAAGAGACCCAGTACTTC.

This chain uses TRBV12-5 with TRBJ2-1, with TRBD2 identical over 13 bases. V shed 5 bases and J 2 bases; nucleotides not matched to a gene: 12. This CDR3 contains 19 residues. Germline V gene lookup returns CDR1 LGHNT and CDR2 FRNRAP. The CDR3: CASGAPTSGGARTYNEQFF. DNA of the CDR3: TGTGCTAGTGGTGCCCCAACTAGCGGGGGGGCTCGGACCTACAATGAGCAGTTCTTC.

The V gene is TRBV27, the J gene TRBJ2-7; 7 bases match TRBD1. The CDR3 spans 13 residues. Per germline, CDR1 MNHEY and CDR2 SMNVEV (reference sequence). The V gene end was trimmed by 2 bases and the J gene end by 9 bases; junction bases not matched to a gene: 7. The CDR3 sequence: CASSLDRQGWQYF. CDR3 sequence (DNA): TGTGCCAGCAGTTTAGACCGACAGGGCTGGCAGTACTTC.

The chain employs TRBV5-1 and TRBJ2-3; 7 bases are shared with TRBD2. Trimming took 4 bases from V and 1 from J; bases not matched to a gene: 9. CDR3 size: 16 residues. Germline V lookup: CDR1 SGHRS, CDR2 YFSETQ. The CDR3, as DNA: TGCGCCAGCAGCGTGGAGATCCGGGGGGGCACAGATACGCAGTATTTT. It is translated as CASSVEIRGGTDTQYF.